The text below deals with one TCR beta chain. What it binds is unknown. This record belongs to a study of cytomegalovirus exposure and HLA in healthy donors. The CDR3 covers 15 residues. CDR1 and CDR2 from the germline V gene are KGHSH and LQKENI. The V segment lost 0 bases and the J segment 3 bases; nucleotides outside the gene matches: 5. Primers: 60 Vbeta forward and 13 Jbeta reverse. Repertoires were generated with immunoSEQ multiplex PCR, while TCRdb's copy carries only in-frame clones and drops some. This table has 150,000 to 200,000 clones, 65% to 85% appearing once. Study-wide findings and caveats: Immune exposure information available was restricted to CMV serostatus. The study assumed roughly uniform donor sequencing depth for presence/absence analyses. Most TCR sequences proved rare, with some public TCRs found in many donors.

The TCR originated in a female donor in good health and CMV-seronegative. Sequencing input: PBMCs. The chain has TRBV18 and TRBJ2-7; 7 positions agree with TRBD1. CDR3 nucleotides: TGTGCCAGCTCACCACCCTACGGGACAGACTACGAGCAGTACTTC. This codes for CASSPPYGTDYEQYF.